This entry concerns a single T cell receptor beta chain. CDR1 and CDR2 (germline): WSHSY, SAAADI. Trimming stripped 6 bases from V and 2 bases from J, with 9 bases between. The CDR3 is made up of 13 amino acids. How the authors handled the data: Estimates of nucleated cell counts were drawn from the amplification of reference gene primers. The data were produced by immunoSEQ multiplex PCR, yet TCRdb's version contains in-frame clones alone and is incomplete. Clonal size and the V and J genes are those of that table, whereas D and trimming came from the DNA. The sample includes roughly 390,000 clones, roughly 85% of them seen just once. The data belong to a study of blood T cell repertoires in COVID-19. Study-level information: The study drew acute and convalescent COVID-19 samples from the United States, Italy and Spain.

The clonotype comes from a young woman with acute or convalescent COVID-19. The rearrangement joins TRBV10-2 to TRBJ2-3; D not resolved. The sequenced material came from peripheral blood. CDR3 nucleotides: TGCGCCAGCAGCCCTACTTCCACAGATACGCAGTATTTT. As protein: CASSPTSTDTQYF.